The rows below give T cell receptor beta chains drawn from one sample of a study of shared clonotypes between healthy human individuals. Generated by immunoSEQ multiplex PCR, the TCRdb table keeps only in-frame clones and is missing some. This table has roughly 2.1 million clones, 85% to 95% appearing once. Sequencing used naive CD8+ T cells from PBMCs. Receptor source: a man between 18 and 35 years old in good health. Some clones in this sample may be carry-over from other donors' samples. CDR3s include the opening cysteine and the closing phenylalanine or tryptophan. D genes are given only for firm matches. A clone size is listed for some rows: how often the clone was seen (once, few, many), or a class if it is expanded.

V gene: TRBV7-8; J gene: TRBJ2-1; D gene: NA; clone size: once; CDR3 protein: CASSPNTGYNEQFF; CDR3 DNA: TGTGCCAGCAGCCCAAATACTGGTTACAATGAGCAGTTCTTC
V gene: TRBV25-1; J gene: TRBJ2-1; D gene: NA; clone size: NA; CDR3 protein: CASSDQYLETSNYNEQFF; CDR3 DNA: TGTGCCAGCAGTGACCAATATTTGGAGACTAGTAACTACAATGAGCAGTTCTTC
V gene: TRBV6-5; J gene: TRBJ2-3; D gene: NA; clone size: once; CDR3 protein: CASSYAGSIDTQYF; CDR3 DNA: TGTGCCAGCAGTTACGCCGGGAGCATAGATACGCAGTATTTT
V gene: TRBV4-1; J gene: TRBJ2-2; D gene: TRBD2; clone size: NA; CDR3 protein: CASSPRLAGSNTGELFF; CDR3 DNA: TGCGCCAGCAGTCCCCGGCTAGCGGGGTCGAACACCGGGGAGCTGTTTTTT
V gene: TRBV7-9; J gene: TRBJ2-3; D gene: NA; clone size: NA; CDR3 protein: CASSFRLGSLTDTQYF; CDR3 DNA: TGTGCCAGCAGCTTCAGACTGGGATCGCTCACAGATACGCAGTATTTT
V gene: TRBV27; J gene: TRBJ2-2; D gene: TRBD2; clone size: NA; CDR3 protein: CASSFGRARDTGELFF; CDR3 DNA: TGTGCCAGCAGTTTTGGGAGGGCCCGGGACACCGGGGAGCTGTTTTTT
V gene: TRBV5-8; J gene: TRBJ1-5; D gene: TRBD1; clone size: NA; CDR3 protein: CASSSYRTGRNQPQHF; CDR3 DNA: TGTGCCAGCAGCTCATACCGGACAGGGCGAAATCAGCCCCAGCATTTT
V gene: TRBV9; J gene: TRBJ2-3; D gene: NA; clone size: NA; CDR3 protein: CASSVEVLSDTDTQYF; CDR3 DNA: TGTGCCAGCAGCGTAGAGGTGCTCTCTGACACAGATACGCAGTATTTT
V gene: TRBV28; J gene: TRBJ1-5; D gene: TRBD1; clone size: NA; CDR3 protein: CASRARTGGFQPQHF; CDR3 DNA: TGTGCCAGCAGGGCCAGGACAGGGGGTTTTCAGCCCCAGCATTTT
V gene: TRBV9; J gene: TRBJ2-4; D gene: NA; clone size: NA; CDR3 protein: CASSPHPPLAKNIQYF; CDR3 DNA: TGTGCCAGCAGCCCACACCCCCCCCTAGCCAAAAACATTCAGTACTTC
V gene: TRBV9; J gene: TRBJ1-2; D gene: NA; clone size: NA; CDR3 protein: CASSVVSADNYGYTF; CDR3 DNA: TGTGCCAGCAGCGTAGTATCCGCCGATAACTATGGCTACACCTTC
V gene: TRBV15; J gene: TRBJ2-1; D gene: NA; clone size: NA; CDR3 protein: CATSSPPGDEQFF; CDR3 DNA: TGTGCCACCAGCAGTCCCCCTGGGGATGAGCAGTTCTTC
V gene: TRBV7-2; J gene: TRBJ2-7; D gene: NA; clone size: NA; CDR3 protein: CASSVKQSSYEQYF; CDR3 DNA: TGTGCCAGCAGCGTAAAACAGAGCTCCTACGAGCAGTACTTC
V gene: TRBV27; J gene: TRBJ1-1; D gene: NA; clone size: NA; CDR3 protein: CASSPGGGEAFF; CDR3 DNA: TGTGCCAGCAGTCCCGGGGGGGGTGAAGCTTTCTTT
V gene: TRBV5-1; J gene: TRBJ2-5; D gene: TRBD2; clone size: NA; CDR3 protein: CASSLFPRTLREGWGETQYF; CDR3 DNA: TGCGCCAGCAGCTTGTTCCCCAGGACCCTCCGGGAGGGGTGGGGAGAGACCCAGTACTTC
V gene: TRBV27; J gene: TRBJ2-7; D gene: TRBD2; clone size: NA; CDR3 protein: CATSAGTVYEQYF; CDR3 DNA: TGTGCCACCTCAGCGGGAACCGTCTACGAGCAGTACTTC
V gene: TRBV7-9; J gene: TRBJ2-3; D gene: TRBD2; clone size: NA; CDR3 protein: CASSPVAGESTDTQYF; CDR3 DNA: TGTGCCAGCAGCCCAGTAGCGGGAGAAAGCACAGATACGCAGTATTTT
V gene: TRBV7-9; J gene: TRBJ2-3; D gene: NA; clone size: NA; CDR3 protein: CASSLVPVVTDTQYF; CDR3 DNA: TGTGCCAGCAGCTTAGTCCCGGTGGTCACAGATACGCAGTATTTT
V gene: TRBV13; J gene: TRBJ2-1; D gene: TRBD2; clone size: NA; CDR3 protein: CASSGRAHEQFF; CDR3 DNA: TGTGCCAGCAGCGGGAGGGCCCATGAGCAGTTCTTC
V gene: TRBV5-4; J gene: TRBJ1-2; D gene: NA; clone size: NA; CDR3 protein: CASSLYRGIYGYTF; CDR3 DNA: TGTGCCAGCAGCTTGTATCGGGGTATCTATGGCTACACCTTC
V gene: TRBV28; J gene: TRBJ2-1; D gene: NA; clone size: NA; CDR3 protein: CASSEIADPYNEQFF; CDR3 DNA: TGTGCCAGCAGCGAGATAGCGGACCCCTACAATGAGCAGTTCTTC
V gene: TRBV4-3; J gene: TRBJ1-6; D gene: NA; clone size: NA; CDR3 protein: CASSQDGSYNSPLHF; CDR3 DNA: TGCGCCAGCAGCCAAGACGGGTCCTATAATTCACCCCTCCACTTT
V gene: TRBV28; J gene: TRBJ1-5; D gene: NA; clone size: NA; CDR3 protein: CASSGSDSNQPQHF; CDR3 DNA: TGTGCCAGCAGTGGGAGTGATAGCAATCAGCCCCAGCATTTT
V gene: TRBV27; J gene: TRBJ1-2; D gene: NA; clone size: NA; CDR3 protein: CASSSQREGPGDYGYTF; CDR3 DNA: TGTGCCAGCAGTTCCCAACGGGAGGGGCCAGGGGACTATGGCTACACCTTC
V gene: TRBV28; J gene: TRBJ2-3; D gene: NA; clone size: NA; CDR3 protein: CASSLLAESTDTQYF; CDR3 DNA: TGTGCCAGCAGTTTATTAGCGGAAAGCACAGATACGCAGTATTTT
V gene: TRBV5-1; J gene: TRBJ2-7; D gene: TRBD2; clone size: NA; CDR3 protein: CASSPRGGTYEQYF; CDR3 DNA: TGCGCCAGCAGCCCTCGGGGAGGGACCTACGAGCAGTACTTC
V gene: TRBV19; J gene: TRBJ1-5; D gene: NA; clone size: NA; CDR3 protein: CASSSLGALSNQPQHF; CDR3 DNA: TGTGCCAGTAGTTCCCTTGGGGCACTAAGCAATCAGCCCCAGCATTTT
V gene: TRBV19; J gene: TRBJ2-3; D gene: NA; clone size: NA; CDR3 protein: CASSTPLPDTQYF; CDR3 DNA: TGTGCCAGTAGTACCCCTCTACCAGATACGCAGTATTTT
V gene: TRBV7-9; J gene: TRBJ1-1; D gene: NA; clone size: once; CDR3 protein: CAPAAGMNTEAFF; CDR3 DNA: TGTGCCCCGGCGGCCGGCATGAACACTGAAGCTTTCTTT
V gene: TRBV19; J gene: TRBJ1-1; D gene: NA; clone size: NA; CDR3 protein: CASRTRGGGPNTEAFF; CDR3 DNA: TGTGCCAGTAGAACTAGGGGGGGAGGACCGAACACTGAAGCTTTCTTT
V gene: TRBV7-9; J gene: TRBJ2-1; D gene: TRBD2; clone size: NA; CDR3 protein: CASSSPGTSGTYNEQFF; CDR3 DNA: TGTGCCAGCAGCTCTCCAGGGACTAGCGGCACTTACAATGAGCAGTTCTTC
V gene: TRBV4-3; J gene: TRBJ2-5; D gene: TRBD1; clone size: once; CDR3 protein: CASSQSLAGWQGVTQYF; CDR3 DNA: TGCGCCAGCAGCCAGAGCCTAGCAGGGTGGCAGGGGGTGACCCAGTACTTC
V gene: TRBV29-1; J gene: TRBJ2-2; D gene: NA; clone size: NA; CDR3 protein: CSAIDGAGELFF; CDR3 DNA: TGCAGCGCGATCGACGGGGCCGGGGAGCTGTTTTTT
V gene: TRBV27; J gene: TRBJ2-7; D gene: NA; clone size: once; CDR3 protein: CASSSQGYEQYF; CDR3 DNA: TGTGCCAGCAGTTCACAGGGCTACGAGCAGTACTTC
V gene: TRBV27; J gene: TRBJ1-1; D gene: NA; clone size: NA; CDR3 protein: CASSSRGSEAFF; CDR3 DNA: TGTGCCAGCAGTTCCAGGGGATCTGAAGCTTTCTTT
V gene: TRBV9; J gene: TRBJ2-6; D gene: NA; clone size: NA; CDR3 protein: CASSYPVGFLNSGANVLTF; CDR3 DNA: TGTGCCAGCAGCTACCCCGTCGGCTTCCTAAACTCTGGGGCCAACGTCCTGACTTTC
V gene: TRBV7-6; J gene: TRBJ2-7; D gene: TRBD2; clone size: NA; CDR3 protein: CASSFLAGGNEQYF; CDR3 DNA: TGTGCCAGCAGCTTCTTAGCGGGAGGTAACGAGCAGTACTTC
V gene: TRBV28; J gene: TRBJ1-1; D gene: NA; clone size: once; CDR3 protein: CASRGGMEAFF; CDR3 DNA: TGTGCCAGCAGGGGGGGAATGGAAGCTTTCTTT
V gene: TRBV5-8; J gene: TRBJ2-2; D gene: NA; clone size: NA; CDR3 protein: CASSTAIPGPTGELFF; CDR3 DNA: TGTGCCAGCAGCACAGCTATTCCGGGACCCACCGGGGAGCTGTTTTTT
V gene: TRBV15; J gene: TRBJ2-1; D gene: NA; clone size: NA; CDR3 protein: CATSRDLGGEWKFF; CDR3 DNA: TGTGCCACCAGCAGAGATCTTGGGGGTGAGTGGAAGTTCTTC
V gene: TRBV7-9; J gene: TRBJ2-1; D gene: TRBD2; clone size: NA; CDR3 protein: CASSSNKPGTSSYNEQFF; CDR3 DNA: TGTGCCAGCAGCAGCAACAAGCCCGGGACTAGCTCCTACAATGAGCAGTTCTTC
V gene: TRBV5-4; J gene: TRBJ2-7; D gene: NA; clone size: NA; CDR3 protein: CASSLGFNYEQYF; CDR3 DNA: TGTGCCAGCAGCTTGGGATTTAACTACGAGCAGTACTTC
V gene: TRBV4-3; J gene: TRBJ2-2; D gene: NA; clone size: NA; CDR3 protein: CASSQGLGGEIANTGELFF; CDR3 DNA: TGCGCCAGCAGCCAAGGATTAGGAGGCGAAATAGCGAACACCGGGGAGCTGTTTTTT
V gene: TRBV28; J gene: TRBJ2-2; D gene: TRBD2; clone size: NA; CDR3 protein: CASSFPGRTSGGTGELFF; CDR3 DNA: TGTGCCAGCAGTTTCCCCGGCCGGACTAGCGGAGGCACCGGGGAGCTGTTTTTT
V gene: TRBV27; J gene: TRBJ2-7; D gene: TRBD2; clone size: NA; CDR3 protein: CASSLGGGYEQYF; CDR3 DNA: TGTGCCAGCAGTCTCGGCGGGGGGTACGAGCAGTACTTC
V gene: TRBV7-9; J gene: TRBJ2-1; D gene: NA; clone size: NA; CDR3 protein: CASSWDPSSYNEQFF; CDR3 DNA: TGTGCCAGCAGCTGGGACCCCAGCTCCTACAATGAGCAGTTCTTC
V gene: TRBV27; J gene: TRBJ1-2; D gene: TRBD1; clone size: NA; CDR3 protein: CASSFTGGANYGYTF; CDR3 DNA: TGTGCCAGCAGTTTTACAGGGGGTGCTAACTATGGCTACACCTTC